These 18 T cell receptor beta chains came from one sample sequenced in a study of cytomegalovirus exposure and HLA in healthy donors. A multiplex PCR was run with 60 Vbeta primers and 13 Jbeta primers. Sequencing used immunoSEQ multiplex PCR; TCRdb keeps in-frame clones, though not all of them. The sample carries 250,000 to 300,000 clones, 80% to 95% recorded once. Sequenced input: PBMCs. All receptors come from a girl under 10 years old in good health and CMV-seronegative.

This clone has just one count. J is TRBJ1-1 and V is TRBV5-1; no definite D call. The CDR3 has 13 residues. Looked up from germline, CDR1 is SGHRS and CDR2 is YFSETQ. V lost 0 bases, J lost 9 bases, and 12 bases lay in between. DNA for the CDR3: TGCGCCAGCAGCTTGGAACTACAGACTAAAGCTTTCTTT. It is translated as CASSLELQTKAFF.

This clone has just one count. The rearrangement links TRBV7-9 to TRBJ2-1; 11 bases agree with TRBD2. Germline V gene sequence: CDR1 SEHNR, CDR2 FQNEAQ (reference sequence). V lost 10 bases to trimming and J lost 7 bases; unmatched junction nucleotides: 9. The CDR3 runs to 14 residues. In DNA, the CDR3 is TGTGCCACGCTGGAACTAGCGGGAGTTAATGAGCAGTTCTTC. It is translated as CATLELAGVNEQFF.

This clone was seen once. The V gene is TRBV11-2, the J gene TRBJ2-7; tentatively, D is TRBD2 (5 bases). V was shortened by 6 bases and J by 7 bases, with 7 bases between the two germline ends. Germline V gene sequence: CDR1 SGHAT, CDR2 FQNNGV. This CDR3 has 10 residues. As DNA, the CDR3 is TGTGCCAGCAGGGGCGGGGAGCAGTACTTC. Amino acids: CASRGGEQYF. Full variable domain (outside the CDR3, taken from reference TRBV11-2 and TRBJ2-7): EAGVAQSPRYKIIEKRQSVAFWCNPISGHATLYWYQQILGQGPKLLIQFQNNGVVDDSQLPKDRFSAERLKGVDSTLKIQPAKLEDSAVYLCASRGGEQYFGPGTRLTVT.

The rearrangement uses TRBV18 and TRBJ1-1; possibly TRBD1 for D (6 bases). Between the trimmed V and J ends, which lost 2 bases and 1 base, there was a span of 11 bases. This CDR3 spans 15 amino acids. Germline V CDR1 and CDR2: KGHSH, LQKENI. The CDR3 here is CASSPAGTSNTEAFF. The CDR3 DNA is TGTGCCAGCTCACCAGCCGGGACATCGAACACTGAAGCTTTCTTT.

This rearrangement joins TRBV7-9 to TRBJ2-6; D may be TRBD1 (6 bases). The CDR3 sequence is 18 residues long. V was clipped by 5 bases and J by 2 bases, with 19 bases between them. The germline V gene has CDR1 SEHNR and CDR2 FQNEAQ (reference sequence). The CDR3 coding sequence is TGTGCCAGCAGCCCCAGAGGTCTGGGGGCGGCTGGGGCCAACGTCCTGACTTTC. It codes for CASSPRGLGAAGANVLTF.

The chain uses TRBV7-2 and TRBJ2-1, with TRBD2 matching 8 bases. Trimming took 5 bases from V and 7 from J; bases not matched to a gene: 13. The CDR3 spans 16 residues. Looked up from germline, CDR1 is SGHTA and CDR2 is FQGNSA. The CDR3 nucleotides read TGTGCCAGCAGCCATACTGCCGGGGGGGCGGGGAATGAGCAGTTCTTC. Amino acids: CASSHTAGGAGNEQFF.

Only one count was recorded for this clone. The chain couples TRBV5-6 to TRBJ2-2; 14 positions agree with TRBD2. Germline assignment: CDR1 SGHDT and CDR2 YYEEEE. The trim removed 5 bases at V and 5 bases at J, leaving 8 bases unmatched. This CDR3 comprises 17 residues. The CDR3 sequence is CASSLTSGGAGTGELFF. The CDR3 nucleotides are TGTGCCAGCAGTTTGACTAGCGGGGGGGCCGGGACCGGGGAGCTGTTTTTT. The complete variable domain, with remaining parts taken from reference TRBV5-6 and TRBJ2-2, reads DAGVTQSPTHLIKTRGQQVTLRCSPKSGHDTVSWYQQALGQGPQFIFQYYEEEERQRGNFPDRFSGHQFPNYSSELNVNALLLGDSALYLCASSLTSGGAGTGELFFGEGSRLTVL.

As for this clone: One end of the junction varies from germline; a read error may be responsible. J is TRBJ2-1 and V is TRBV7-9; D may be TRBD1 (5 bases). The CDR3 loop spans 15 amino acids. CDR1 and CDR2 from the germline V gene are SEHNR and FQNEAQ (reference sequence). DNA of the CDR3: TGTTCCAGCAGCACATTCCCCCGACAGAACAATGAGCAGTTCTTC. It translates to CSSSTFPRQNNEQFF.

J is TRBJ2-1 and V is TRBV13; 9 bases match TRBD2. CDR1 is PRHDT and CDR2 is FYEKMQ in the germline V gene (reference sequence). J was trimmed by 5 bases and V by 3 bases; bases with no gene match: 5. This CDR3 comprises 15 residues. The CDR3 DNA sequence: TGTGCCAGCAGCTTCTTGTCTAGCGGGGACAATGAGCAGTTCTTC. Amino acid sequence: CASSFLSSGDNEQFF. Looking up the rest from reference TRBV13 and TRBJ2-1 gives the full variable domain: AAGVIQSPRHLIKEKRETATLKCYPIPRHDTVYWYQQGPGQDPQFLISFYEKMQSDKGSIPDRFSAQQFSDYHSELNMSSLELGDSALYFCASSFLSSGDNEQFFGPGTRLTVL.

The rearrangement uses TRBV21-1 and TRBJ2-7; TRBD2, the table's D call, lacks a check against the DNA. TRBV21-1 is an annotated pseudogene. CDR3 length: 13 residues. The CDR3 protein is CASSKPPSYEQYF. CDR3 nucleotides: TGTGCCAGCAGCAAACCTCCCTCCTACGAGCAGTACTTC.

This chain uses TRBV28 with TRBJ1-4, with 9 bases aligning to TRBD1. This CDR3 has 13 residues. Germline V gene data show CDR1 as MDHEN and CDR2 as SYDVKM. V dropped 6 bases and J dropped 10; count of bases not matched to a gene: 6. CDR3 sequence (DNA): TGTGCCAGCAGGCAGCCGGGACAGGGAAAACTGTTTTTT. Translation gives CASRQPGQGKLFF.

This clone was seen just once. The rearrangement joins TRBV29-1 to TRBJ1-2, with D maybe TRBD1 (5 bases). This CDR3 has 14 amino acids. CDR1 and CDR2 from the germline V gene are SQVTM and ANQGSEA. The ends were cut back, 4 bases at V and 7 bases at J, with 19 bases in the middle. The CDR3 DNA sequence: TGCAGCGTTGCGACCCTGGACACCTCGGGTGGCTACACCTTC. Its protein is CSVATLDTSGGYTF.

The rearrangement links TRBV6-5 to TRBJ2-1, with unresolved D. The germline CDR1 and CDR2 sequences are MNHEY and SVGAGI. Deletions cut 9 bases from V and 6 bases from J, with 18 bases between. The CDR3 is 14 amino acids. CDR3 DNA sequence: TGTGCCAGGAATGAGATATCCTTGGTCAATGAGCAGTTCTTC. It codes for CARNEISLVNEQFF.

This chain links TRBV25-1 with TRBJ2-1; D might be TRBD1 (5 bases). With 0 bases removed from V and 5 bases from J, the gap between germline ends came to 17 bases. The length of the CDR3 is 17 residues. The V gene's germline CDR1 is MGHDK and CDR2 SYGVNS. This CDR3 reads CASSEYEGGHSDNEQFF. CDR3 DNA: TGTGCCAGCAGTGAATACGAAGGCGGACATTCTGACAATGAGCAGTTCTTC. Full variable domain (missing parts from reference TRBV25-1 and TRBJ2-1): EADIYQTPRYLVIGTGKKITLECSQTMGHDKMYWYQQDPGMELHLIHYSYGVNSTEKGDLSSESTVSRIRTEHFPLTLESARPSHTSQYLCASSEYEGGHSDNEQFFGPGTRLTVL.

J is TRBJ2-1 and V is TRBV30; maybe TRBD2 (5 bases). Germline V gene sequence: CDR1 GTSNPN, CDR2 SVGIG (reference sequence). Trimming removed 0 bases at V and 10 bases at J, with 13 bases between. The CDR3 sequence is 13 residues long. As DNA, the CDR3 is TGTGCCTGGAGTGTACTCGGGGAAGGGGAGCAGTTCTTC. Protein: CAWSVLGEGEQFF.

The V gene is TRBV12-5, the J gene TRBJ2-7; D gene unclear. Germline assignment: CDR1 LGHNT and CDR2 FRNRAP. The CDR3 is 14 residues long. V was clipped by 5 bases and J by 2 bases, with 13 bases between them. Here the CDR3 reads CASGRSGFTYEQYF. As DNA, the CDR3 is TGTGCTAGTGGTCGATCGGGTTTCACCTACGAGCAGTACTTC.

The chain links TRBV7-9 to TRBJ1-1; TRBD1 matches 11 bases. The CDR3 loop spans 18 amino acids. Germline CDR1 and CDR2: SEHNR and FQNEAQ (reference sequence). Losses at the gene ends were 5 bases for V and 6 bases for J; bases not matched to a gene: 17. CDR3 region: CASSGRSWTGGSEAEAFF. CDR3 bases: TGTGCCAGCAGCGGTAGGAGTTGGACAGGGGGCTCGGAAGCTGAAGCTTTCTTT.

The DNA for the CDR3 is TGTGCCAGCAGCTCTGGACAGGGGTTCTTCTATGGCTACACCTTC. Encoded protein: CASSSGQGFFYGYTF. This chain connects TRBV5-4 to TRBJ1-2, with 9 bases that match TRBD1. Germline lookup yields CDR1 SGHNT and CDR2 YYREEE (reference sequence). The CDR3 has 15 residues. V was clipped by 3 bases and J by 4 bases; unmatched bases: 7.